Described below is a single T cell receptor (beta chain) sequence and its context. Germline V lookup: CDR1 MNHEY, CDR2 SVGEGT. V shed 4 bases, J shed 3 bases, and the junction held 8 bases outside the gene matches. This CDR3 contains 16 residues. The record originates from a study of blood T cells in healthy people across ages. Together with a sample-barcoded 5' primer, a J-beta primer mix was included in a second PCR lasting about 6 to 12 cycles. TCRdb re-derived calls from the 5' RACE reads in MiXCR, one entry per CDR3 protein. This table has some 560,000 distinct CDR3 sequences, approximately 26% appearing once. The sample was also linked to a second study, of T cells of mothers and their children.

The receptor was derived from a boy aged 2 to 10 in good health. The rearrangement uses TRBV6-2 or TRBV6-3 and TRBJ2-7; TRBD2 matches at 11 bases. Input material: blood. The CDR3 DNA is TGTGCCAGCAGTTCGGTTATGGGACTAGCGGACTACGAGCAGTACTTC. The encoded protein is CASSSVMGLADYEQYF.